The source of this T cell receptor (beta chain) is a study of cytomegalovirus exposure and HLA in healthy donors (dated by TCRdb to the late 2010s). Study-level background: An earlier analysis of roughly 610 of the donors reported over 250 Gb of sequence data and 117 million unique TCR beta sequences obtained from some 170 million T cells. Using immunosequencing, the study profiled T cell repertoires from 640 or so subjects and related those repertoires to cytomegalovirus serostatus. An early release that covered about 640 HLA-typed donors contained around 330 gigabases of sequencing data and 70 million to 100 million unique TCR sequences. Donor age, sex, ethnicity and CMV serostatus were collected together with the repertoire data. An earlier analysis of about 620 of the donors applied high-throughput TCR beta sequencing to assess whether each TCR beta V gene segment acted as functional or pseudogenic. Across 300 to 400 genotyped donors of the cohort, an average of roughly 230,000 unique TCR beta nucleotide sequences per donor were sequenced, and around 19% of those sequences were non-productive. Among the approximately 430 genotyped donors, around 81% belonged to the genetic ancestry cluster associated with self-reported Caucasian donors. High-throughput TCR immunosequencing, statistical association of individual TCRs with disease status, and machine learning were combined to predict cytomegalovirus infection status. A later genetic analysis took genome-wide SNP genotypes for about 55% of the roughly 670 donors and used that subset as a discovery cohort. All discovery cohort repertoires had been generated using a single sequencing platform. Roughly 5 DR-DQ haplotypes were handled as single units for association and clustering because linkage in the cohort was strong. Along with the approximately 600-subject first cohort, a separate validation cohort of about 110 different subjects was used. In a later analysis, previously published TCR beta repertoires from 666 donors were re-analyzed and high-resolution HLA genotyping was added so that TCR occurrence patterns could be studied. The study aimed to test whether signatures of past pathogen exposure could be identified by cataloging public T cell receptors. Rather than using new phenotypic data, the later analysis identified candidate immune exposures from TCR beta sequences and from how often those sequences occurred across donors. The number of typed donors differed by locus: about 620-640 for A, B, C, DRB1 and DQB1; some 500 for DQA1; around 610 for DPA1; and 450 to 480 for DPB1. HLA typing covered class I and class II loci at four-digit resolution.

V drops 4 bases and J drops 4 bases, leaving 7 bases in between. From a lookup of the germline V gene, CDR1 and CDR2 are SNHLY and FYNNEI. Including cysteine and phenylalanine, the CDR3 has 13 amino acids. The kept DNA is CDR3 alone, 39 bases in frame from the first base. The investigation overall reported the following: In a later genetic analysis, a missense DCLRE1C variant was associated with V-gene and J-gene trimming of TCR beta chains, and the association was replicated in an independent cohort. The classifier was reported to diagnose cytomegalovirus status with high specificity and sensitivity in both the original cohort and the validation cohort. A further reported finding was that TCR beta sequences accurately predicted the HLA-A and HLA-B alleles for most subjects in the first cohort. HLA typing was unavailable for some donors at each locus, so association tests used only the typed subset. According to a later analysis, TCR association rates differed among HLA loci, with DRB1 alleles showing the most associated TCRs and HLA-C alleles showing the fewest. Immune exposure information for the cohort was limited to CMV serostatus. In a later analysis, most CMV-associated TCR beta chains were found to appear HLA-restricted, with HLA associations seemingly driven largely by CMV exposure. The study listed 150 to 200 TCR beta chains as associated with cytomegalovirus. The earlier analysis of approximately 540 of the donors excluded fewer than 20 rarely observed V segments, including chromosome 9 orphons, because counts were too low. In a later analysis, HLA-associated TCR beta chains showed more clonal expansion and lower generation probabilities than non-associated chains that were equally common. Broadly in line with IMGT annotations, most TCR beta V segments showed up in productive rearrangements about 90% or about 30% of the time in an earlier analysis of several hundred of the donors. In a later genetic analysis, fewer N-insertions in productive TCRs were reported among donors in an Asian-associated ancestry cluster than the approximately 710-donor mean. The presence/absence analyses assumed that sequencing depth was roughly uniform across donors, and that assumption may not be true. A later analysis reported that several top co-occurrence clusters appeared linked to parvovirus B19, influenza, CMV and Epstein-Barr virus. The sequencing pipeline was judged likely to have produced a cluster of highly shared sequence variants as a technical artifact. Most TCR sequences were observed very rarely across donors, whereas some public TCRs were present in many individuals. Specific HLA alleles were associated with roughly 17,000 TCR beta sequences at a false discovery rate of 0.05 in a later analysis. It was suggested by the authors that the approach could potentially be generalized to other disease states and immunological phenotypes. The cohort was sequenced for TCR beta chains only, and without alpha or paired-chain data the features that could be detected were limited. Linkage disequilibrium might explain the correlated functional status among segregating V segments, but an unknown experimental factor could not be excluded. In vitro tests confirmed that three of the cytomegalovirus-associated TCR beta chains recognize cytomegalovirus antigens. Some IMGT-functional V segments, including TRBV6-2 and TRBV6-3, could not be distinguished by the 87-base-pair reads and were therefore excluded. Assigning TCR associations to individual alleles was difficult when HLA alleles, especially DR and DQ, strongly co-occurred.

In total, roughly 670 healthy bone marrow donors made up the cohort. All cohort members were sampled while nominally healthy, although unrecorded immune exposures were likely present. The donor was CMV seronegative and was included in the group of approximately 350 seronegative cohort members. A peripheral blood sample was provided by each donor, and peripheral blood mononuclear cells were used for TCR beta sequencing. Genomic DNA was extracted from the blood cell samples with the Qiagen DNeasy Blood Extraction Kit. The library was obtained by the immunoSEQ multiplex PCR assay. For the multiplex PCR, a mixture combining 60 forward primers for TCR Vbeta segments and 13 reverse primers for TCR Jbeta segments was used. Amplification of the CDR3 region of rearranged TCR beta genes was performed with a multiplex PCR assay on genomic DNA. On the Illumina HiSeq System, the amplified TCR beta libraries were sequenced as 87-base-pair reads. Per the source publication's procedure: A later analysis tallied 75 million to 95 million unique TCR beta chains across the 666 repertoires, and around 10 million of those chains were shared by two or more donors. To remove PCR and sequencing errors, raw reads were error-corrected and collapsed into unique sequences using a nearest-neighbor algorithm that merged closely related sequences. V, D and J gene segments were assigned by aligning CDR3 sequences to IMGT reference sequences. For a sequence to be retained, a match of at least six nucleotides to both a V gene segment and a J gene segment was required. Rearrangements were classified as productive when the CDR3 lacked stop codons and remained in frame with V and J, and all other rearrangements were classified as non-productive. Following IMGT convention, CDR3 was defined as the stretch from the second conserved V-encoded cysteine up to the conserved J-encoded phenylalanine. The earlier analysis of 500 to 600 of the donors excluded sequences that lacked an unambiguous match to a single V gene segment. An earlier analysis of fewer than 750 of the donors called V segments functional above 56.7% productive rearrangements and segregating when the between-donor standard deviation exceeded 5%. A statistical classification framework was built to diagnose cytomegalovirus status from the catalog of TCR beta chain sequences. V and J gene assignment, in a later analysis, came from comparing TCR nucleotide sequences with IMGT/GENE-DB human TR gene sequences. In a later analysis, CDR3 sequences and most-parsimonious VDJ recombination scenarios were assigned using the TCRdist pipeline. A later analysis defined each TCR beta chain by its CDR3 amino acid sequence plus V-gene family, and excluded reads lacking a unique V-gene family. To address suspected cross-contamination and a sequencing artifact, a later analysis removed over 500 highly shared, low-generation-probability nucleotide sequences. In a later analysis, a clonal expansion index was calculated for each public chain from normalized within-repertoire ranks of inferred template counts. In a later analysis, generation probabilities were computed with a VDJ recombination model fitted to out-of-frame rearrangements, and the resulting probabilities were checked against IGoR. In a later analysis, hypergeometric tests were used to score TCR-TCR, TCR-HLA and TCR-CMV co-occurrence, with a repertoire-size bias correction applied to TCR pairs. False discovery rates were estimated in a later analysis by permuting HLA or CMV assignments 20 times. In a later analysis, co-occurring TCRs were grouped using DBSCAN, and TCRdist sequence similarity was added for clustering within HLA-allele-positive subsets. Co-occurrence clustering excluded repertoires with fewer than 30,000 or more than 120,000 public chains, plus five with anomalous nucleotide sharing. In TCRdb, the immuneACCESS table is reduced to in-frame sequences with V and J assigned. These tables do not hold every clone; where another copy was compared, an unresolved V gene accounts for under half, and the others remain unexplained. V, J and clone size reflect that table, while D and trimming were determined from the DNA. This sample's records show some 72,000 clones. The ten biggest clones cover about 0.82% of the sample.

With regard to this clone: The antigen it binds to is not known.

The chain is assembled from TRBV2 and TRBJ2-2, with the D gene call left open. The sample consisted of PBMCs. The source of this sequence is a boy under 18 in good health and CMV-seronegative. Here the CDR3 is given as CASSAVGTGELFF. The bases are TGTGCCAGCAGTGCCGTCGGCACCGGGGAGCTGTTTTTT.